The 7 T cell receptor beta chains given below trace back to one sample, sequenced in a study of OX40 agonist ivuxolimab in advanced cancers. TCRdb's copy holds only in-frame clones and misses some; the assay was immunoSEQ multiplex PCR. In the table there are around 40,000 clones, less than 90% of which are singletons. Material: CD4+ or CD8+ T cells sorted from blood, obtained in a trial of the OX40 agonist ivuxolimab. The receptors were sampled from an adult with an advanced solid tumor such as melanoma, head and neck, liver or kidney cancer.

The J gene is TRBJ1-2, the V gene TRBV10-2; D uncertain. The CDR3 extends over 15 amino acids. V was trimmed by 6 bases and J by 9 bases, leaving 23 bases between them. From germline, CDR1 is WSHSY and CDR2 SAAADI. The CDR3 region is CASSPGLFQTYSYTF. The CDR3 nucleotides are TGCGCCAGCAGCCCCGGACTTTTCCAGACCTACAGCTACACCTTC.

CDR3 in amino acids: CASRGGSSGANVLTF. CDR3 nucleotides: TGTGCCAGTAGGGGGGGCAGCTCTGGGGCCAACGTCCTGACTTTC. This sequence joins TRBV19 and TRBJ2-6; either TRBD1 or TRBD2 may supply D (6 bases each). CDR3 length: 15 residues. Germline CDR1 LNHDA, CDR2 SQIVND (reference sequence). V lost 6 bases and J 0 bases, leaving 9 bases between the germline ends.

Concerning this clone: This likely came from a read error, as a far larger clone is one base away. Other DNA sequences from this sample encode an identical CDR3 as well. The CDR3 sequence is CASSSQLVYNEQFF. The CDR3 nucleotides are TGTGCCAGCAGCTCCCAACTAGTCTACAATGAGCAGTTCTTC. This chain joins TRBV5-4 and TRBJ2-1; D is possibly TRBD2 (5 bases). Trimming stripped 3 bases from V and 3 bases from J, with 10 bases between. This CDR3 has 14 residues. The germline V gene has CDR1 SGHNT and CDR2 YYREEE (reference sequence).

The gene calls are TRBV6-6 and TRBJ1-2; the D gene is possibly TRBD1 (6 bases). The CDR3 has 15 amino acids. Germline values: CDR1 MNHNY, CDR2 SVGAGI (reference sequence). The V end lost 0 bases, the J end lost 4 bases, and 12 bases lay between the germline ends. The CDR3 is CASSYSRGGAYGYTF. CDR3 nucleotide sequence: TGTGCCAGCAGTTACTCGAGGGGGGGGGCCTATGGCTACACCTTC.

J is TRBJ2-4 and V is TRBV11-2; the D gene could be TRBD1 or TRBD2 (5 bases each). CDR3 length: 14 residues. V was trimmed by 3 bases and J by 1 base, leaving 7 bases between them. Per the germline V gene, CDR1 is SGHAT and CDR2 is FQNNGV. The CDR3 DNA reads TGTGCCAGCAGCTTCCGGGACGCCAAAAACATTCAGTACTTC. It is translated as CASSFRDAKNIQYF.

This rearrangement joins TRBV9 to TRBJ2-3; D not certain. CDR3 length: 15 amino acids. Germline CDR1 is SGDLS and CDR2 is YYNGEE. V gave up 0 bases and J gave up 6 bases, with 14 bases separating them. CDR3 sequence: CASSVGASLRDTQYF. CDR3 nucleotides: TGTGCCAGCAGCGTAGGGGCCTCCCTCAGGGATACGCAGTATTTT. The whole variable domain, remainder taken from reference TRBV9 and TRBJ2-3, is DSGVTQTPKHLITATGQRVTLRCSPRSGDLSVYWYQQSLDQGLQFLIQYYNGEERAKGNILERFSAQQFPDLHSELNLSSLELGDSALYFCASSVGASLRDTQYFGPGTRLTVL.

The CDR3 DNA reads as TGTGCCAGCCATTCCGGGACAGGGACTCGGCCCCAGCATTTT. This codes for CASHSGTGTRPQHF. This chain connects TRBV19 to TRBJ1-5; 9 bases line up with TRBD1. The CDR3 has 14 amino acids. V lost 9 bases, J lost 9 bases, and 12 bases stayed unmatched. The germline gives CDR1 LNHDA, CDR2 SQIVND (reference sequence).